A single sample gave rise to the 11 T cell receptor beta chains below, sequenced in a study of blood T cell repertoires in COVID-19. Some clones are missing from TCRdb's copy, which holds only in-frame ones; the method was immunoSEQ multiplex PCR. This table has around 180,000 clones, 74% appearing once. The sequenced material came from peripheral blood. These receptor sequences come from an elderly woman with acute or convalescent COVID-19.

The chain joins TRBV6-6 to TRBJ1-2; maybe TRBD1 (5 bases). The CDR3 has 13 residues. Germline-derived CDR1 and CDR2 are MNHNY and SVGAGI (reference sequence). The V end was cut by 5 bases, the J end by 1 base, with 8 bases between. In DNA form, the CDR3 reads TGTGCCAGCAGTACACAGGTTAACTATGGCTACACCTTC. This sequence encodes CASSTQVNYGYTF.

About this clone: The same CDR3 arises from other DNA sequences in this sample as well. The rearrangement uses TRBV5-1 and TRBJ2-1; D not resolved. Trimming pared 0 bases from V and 0 bases from J, leaving 10 bases between. The V gene's germline CDR1 is SGHRS and CDR2 YFSETQ. The CDR3 is 16 residues long. CDR3 DNA sequence: TGCGCCAGCAGCTTGGCCCCAGGTAGCTCCTACAATGAGCAGTTCTTC. Its protein is CASSLAPGSSYNEQFF.

The chain joins TRBV19 to TRBJ2-1, with a possible D match to TRBD2 (6 bases). Germline loops: CDR1 LNHDA, CDR2 SQIVND (reference sequence). Trimming took 0 bases from V and 2 from J, leaving 11 bases between them. The CDR3 spans 16 residues. CDR3 DNA: TGTGCCAGTAGTATAGAGCTAGCGCGAGCCTACAATGAGCAGTTCTTC. Its translation is CASSIELARAYNEQFF.

The genes are TRBV3-1 (or the pseudogene TRBV3-2) and TRBJ2-7, with 12 bases lining up with TRBD2. CDR1 is LGHDT, CDR2 YNNKEL, per germline (reference sequence). V trimming: 1 base; J trimming: 2 bases; junction bases outside the gene matches: 12. The CDR3 has 19 residues. The DNA of the CDR3 is TGTGCCAGCAGCCAAGGAGGACTAGCGGGACTTTATAACCCCTACGAGCAGTACTTC. Amino acid sequence: CASSQGGLAGLYNPYEQYF.

Only one count was recorded for this clone. The chain links TRBV5-1 to TRBJ2-7, with 13 nucleotides matching TRBD2. V gave up 3 bases and J gave up 0 bases; unmatched junction bases: 6. From germline, CDR1 is SGHRS and CDR2 YFSETQ. The CDR3 consists of 17 residues. The DNA for the CDR3 is TGCGCCAGCAGCTGGGGACTAGCGGGATCGAGCTCCTACGAGCAGTACTTC. Translated, it gives CASSWGLAGSSSYEQYF.

This clone has more than one count but fewer than ten. The chain employs TRBV27 and TRBJ2-7, with 13 bases lining up with TRBD2. CDR3 length: 17 amino acids. Germline-derived CDR1 and CDR2 are MNHEY and SMNVEV (reference sequence). V lost 5 bases to trimming and J lost 0 bases; unmatched junction nucleotides: 7. This CDR3 reads CASSARTSGRSSYEQYF. CDR3 bases: TGTGCCAGCAGTGCGAGGACTAGCGGGAGATCCTCCTACGAGCAGTACTTC.

The V gene is TRBV28, the J gene TRBJ1-2; D perhaps matches TRBD1 (6 bases). This CDR3 spans 14 amino acids. The V end was cut by 3 bases, the J end by 4 bases, with 12 bases between. Germline assignment: CDR1 MDHEN and CDR2 SYDVKM. The CDR3 here is CASSLGDTTYGYTF. The CDR3 nucleotides read TGTGCCAGCAGTTTGGGGGACACAACCTATGGCTACACCTTC.

This rearrangement joins TRBV28 to TRBJ2-7; 10 positions match TRBD2. CDR1 MDHEN and CDR2 SYDVKM come from the germline V gene. The V gene end was trimmed by 6 bases and the J gene end by 2 bases; junction bases not matched to a gene: 4. The CDR3 contains 14 residues. The CDR3 DNA reads as TGTGCCAGCAGACTAGCGGGACTGGCCTACGAGCAGTACTTC. As protein: CASRLAGLAYEQYF.

This rearrangement joins TRBV5-5 to TRBJ2-5; a possible D gene is TRBD1 (5 bases). CDR3 length: 14 residues. The ends were cut back, 7 bases at V and 5 bases at J, with 18 bases in the middle. Germline values: CDR1 SGHKS, CDR2 YYEKEE (reference sequence). The CDR3, as DNA: TGTGCCAGCTTTAGGACAACGGTTGGCGAGACCCAGTACTTC. Translation: CASFRTTVGETQYF.

The rearrangement uses TRBV10-2 and TRBJ2-5; 7 bases map to TRBD2. V shed 4 bases, J shed 2 bases, and the junction held 4 bases outside the gene matches. Per germline, CDR1 WSHSY and CDR2 SAAADI. This CDR3 is 14 amino acids long. In nucleotides, the CDR3 is TGCGCCAGCAGTGTTCAAGCGGGACAAGAGACCCAGTACTTC. Translating it yields CASSVQAGQETQYF.

The chain has TRBV28 and TRBJ2-7; TRBD2 matches at 8 bases. Germline V gene data show CDR1 as MDHEN and CDR2 as SYDVKM. The CDR3 spans 16 residues. The ends lost 4 bases at V and 2 bases at J; junction bases unmatched: 10. The CDR3 loop reads CASSSPGGGGTYEQYF. As DNA, the CDR3 is TGTGCCAGCAGTTCCCCCGGGGGCGGGGGGACCTACGAGCAGTACTTC.